These T cell receptor beta chains were read from a single sample in a study of blood T cell repertoires in COVID-19. Some clones are missing from TCRdb's copy, which holds only in-frame ones; the method was immunoSEQ multiplex PCR. The data contain approximately 57,000 clones, just under 90% of them singletons. The specimen was peripheral blood. Source of these receptors: a man in his fifties or sixties with acute or convalescent COVID-19. The CDR3 runs from the conserved cysteine through the conserved F or W. A D gene is named only where the DNA matches it firmly. Only part of the rows carry a size: once, few, many, or a class if the clone is expanded.

CDR3nt | CDR3aa | j_gene | abundance | d_gene | v_gene
TGTGCCAGCAGCTTAGGGGCCCTAAGGTCTAGCAATCAGCCCCAGCATTTT | CASSLGALRSSNQPQHF | TRBJ1-5 | once | - | TRBV7-2
TGTGCCACCAAAACTAGCGGGGATTACAATGAGCAGTTCTTC | CATKTSGDYNEQFF | TRBJ2-1 | - | TRBD2 | TRBV10-3
TGTGCCAGCAGTGAATATAAGACCCGAGGTGAAAAACTGTTTTTT | CASSEYKTRGEKLFF | TRBJ1-4 | few | - | TRBV25-1
TGTGCCAGCAGTCCCAATAGTGGCTACACCTTC | CASSPNSGYTF | TRBJ1-2 | - | - | TRBV28
TGTGCCACCAGTGAGACAGCTGATTCACCCCTCCACTTT | CATSETADSPLHF | TRBJ1-6 | - | - | TRBV24-1
TGTGCCAGCAGCTCTGGACTAGCGACAGATACGCAGTATTTT | CASSSGLATDTQYF | TRBJ2-3 | - | TRBD2 | TRBV5-6
TGTGCCAGTAGTATCGCGACACCTCGGGGCTACACCTTC | CASSIATPRGYTF | TRBJ1-2 | - | - | TRBV19
TGTGCCAGCAGCCAACAGGACGGGGCCGGGGAGCTGTTTTTT | CASSQQDGAGELFF | TRBJ2-2 | - | - | TRBV4-2
TGTGCCAGTAGTATAACCCCGTCTAGCGGGAGGGCCTGGGAGACCCAGTACTTC | CASSITPSSGRAWETQYF | TRBJ2-5 | - | TRBD2 | TRBV19
TGCGCCAGCAGCCAACAGGGTAGTTCGGGTGGCTACACCTTC | CASSQQGSSGGYTF | TRBJ1-2 | - | - | TRBV5-1
TGTGCCAGCAGCTCACTGGGGGGAAGCTCCTACAATGAGCAGTTCTTC | CASSSLGGSSYNEQFF | TRBJ2-1 | - | - | TRBV7-9
TGTGCCAGCAGTCCCCGGACAGGGTTTTCAGATACGCAGTATTTT | CASSPRTGFSDTQYF | TRBJ2-3 | - | TRBD1 | TRBV27
TGTGCCAGCAGCCAAGTTGGGACAACGACCTACAATGAGCAGTTCTTC | CASSQVGTTTYNEQFF | TRBJ2-1 | - | - | TRBV4-2
TGTGCCAGCAGTCAAGTCGGGACAGGGGGAGAAAAACTGTTTTTT | CASSQVGTGGEKLFF | TRBJ1-4 | - | TRBD1 | TRBV6-1
TGTGCCAGCTCACCAATGGTGGGGGCCGGAGGCAAATTAAATCAGCCCCAGCATTTT | CASSPMVGAGGKLNQPQHF | TRBJ1-5 | - | - | TRBV18
TGCGCCAGCGCGGGACTAGCGCCGGATACGCAGTATTTT | CASAGLAPDTQYF | TRBJ2-3 | - | TRBD2 | TRBV5-1
TGTGCCAGCAGCGTTTTGACAGGCCCAGATACGCAGTATTTT | CASSVLTGPDTQYF | TRBJ2-3 | - | - | TRBV9
TGTGCCAGCAGTTTTCCGGAGTTGGGGCCAGATACGCAGTATTTT | CASSFPELGPDTQYF | TRBJ2-3 | - | - | TRBV28
TGTGCCAGCAGTGAAAGGGGGGGAGGTAATGAAAAACTGTTTTTT | CASSERGGGNEKLFF | TRBJ1-4 | - | - | TRBV6-1
TGTGCCAGCAGCTTCTGGGCCGGGAGGCACAATGAGCAGTTCTTC | CASSFWAGRHNEQFF | TRBJ2-1 | - | TRBD2 | TRBV7-9
TGTGCCAGTAGTATGAGGGGGCTGGAGGATCAGCCCCAGCATTTT | CASSMRGLEDQPQHF | TRBJ1-5 | - | TRBD1 | TRBV19
TGTGCCAGTAGTATAGAGGGCAGATCTAATGAAAAACTGTTTTTT | CASSIEGRSNEKLFF | TRBJ1-4 | - | - | TRBV19
TGTGCCAGCAGCCAAGCCGGGACAGGGTTTTCCCAGTACTTC | CASSQAGTGFSQYF | TRBJ2-5 | - | TRBD1 | TRBV14
TGCGCCAGCAGCTTGGATATACAAGAGACCCAGTACTTC | CASSLDIQETQYF | TRBJ2-5 | - | - | TRBV5-1
TGTGCCAGCAGCCAGGGGACAGGAGGCTACGAGCAGTACTTC | CASSQGTGGYEQYF | TRBJ2-7 | - | TRBD1 | TRBV7-8
TGTGCCAGCAGCTTAGCGCCGGGACATAAAATGAACACTGAAGCTTTCTTT | CASSLAPGHKMNTEAFF | TRBJ1-1 | once | - | TRBV7-9
TGCGCCAGCAGCCTAGGGGTGCTCCAAGAGACCCAGTACTTC | CASSLGVLQETQYF | TRBJ2-5 | - | - | TRBV5-1
TGTGCCAGCAGCGTAGATGGCGGGGCGGAGACCCAGTACTTC | CASSVDGGAETQYF | TRBJ2-5 | - | - | TRBV9
TGTGCCAGCAGTCCCCGACAGAGACGAAGGGAAAACATTCAGTACTTC | CASSPRQRRRENIQYF | TRBJ2-4 | - | - | TRBV27
TGTGCCAGCAGTCAAGGACTAGCGGGGAACTACGAGCAGTACTTC | CASSQGLAGNYEQYF | TRBJ2-7 | - | TRBD2 | TRBV3-1/TRBV3-2
TGTGCCAGCAGTCAGGGGGCTCGTAATTCACCCCTCCACTTT | CASSQGARNSPLHF | TRBJ1-6 | - | TRBD1 | TRBV27
TGTGCCAGTAGTTCCTGGCAGGGTTTGGAGACCCAGTACTTC | CASSSWQGLETQYF | TRBJ2-5 | - | - | TRBV19
TGTGCCAGCAGCTTCGTTCGGGGGAACACCGGGGAGCTGTTTTTT | CASSFVRGNTGELFF | TRBJ2-2 | - | - | TRBV11-3
TGTGCCAGTAGTATAGACGAGGGTGAGCTTCTCCCCCAGCATTTT | CASSIDEGELLPQHF | TRBJ1-5 | few | - | TRBV19
TGTGCCAGCAGCCCACCGGGACAGCCCTGGAACTATGGCTACACCTTC | CASSPPGQPWNYGYTF | TRBJ1-2 | - | TRBD1 | TRBV14
TGTGCCATCAGTGAGTCTGAGGGAATAGGGACACGGCAATTCTTC | CAISESEGIGTRQFF | TRBJ2-1 | - | - | TRBV10-3
TGTGCCAGCAGTTTCGGGTACACCATATATTTT | CASSFGYTIYF | TRBJ1-3 | - | - | TRBV12-3/TRBV12-4
TGTGCCATCAGTGAATTCATCGACAGAAATGGAAACACCGGGGAGCTGTTTTTT | CAISEFIDRNGNTGELFF | TRBJ2-2 | - | - | TRBV10-3
TGTGCCAGCAGGGACGATACAGGGAGGGAAGAAGAGACCCAGTACTTC | CASRDDTGREEETQYF | TRBJ2-5 | - | - | TRBV6-6
TGCGCCAGCGGGTCGGGGACAGGCGCCTACGAGCAGTACTTC | CASGSGTGAYEQYF | TRBJ2-7 | - | TRBD1 | TRBV5-1
TGTGCCAGCAGCTCTCAGGGGGGTGCCACCGGGGAGCTGTTTTTT | CASSSQGGATGELFF | TRBJ2-2 | - | - | TRBV7-6
TGTGTCTCGGGCTACCCGGAGGACGAGCAGTACTTC | CVSGYPEDEQYF | TRBJ2-7 | - | - | TRBV7-9
TGCGCCAGCAGCTTGACTAGCGCAAGGACAGATACGCAGTATTTT | CASSLTSARTDTQYF | TRBJ2-3 | few | TRBD2 | TRBV5-1
TGTGCCGGGACCGGGACAGCGAACACTGAAGCTTTCTTT | CAGTGTANTEAFF | TRBJ1-1 | - | TRBD1 | TRBV6-5
TGTGCCAGCAGCCAAGATCTCTTAAACAGGGGTAAAGAGACCCAGTACTTC | CASSQDLLNRGKETQYF | TRBJ2-5 | - | TRBD1 | TRBV3-1/TRBV3-2
TGTGCCAGCAGCCTCCGCCGAGGCGGGGAGCTGTTTTTT | CASSLRRGGELFF | TRBJ2-2 | - | - | TRBV3-1/TRBV3-2
TGTGCCAGCAGTGAAACCGGGACAGGGAGAGGTGGCTACACCTTC | CASSETGTGRGGYTF | TRBJ1-2 | once | TRBD1 | TRBV2
TGCGCCAGCAGCGGGGCTAGCGGGGGCCGGGAGCAGTACTTC | CASSGASGGREQYF | TRBJ2-7 | - | TRBD2 | TRBV5-1
TGTGCCAGCTCATCTCCGGGACAGGGAGATGACGAGCAGTACTTC | CASSSPGQGDDEQYF | TRBJ2-7 | - | TRBD1 | TRBV18
TGTGCCAGCATAGGGGGGGGCGCTGACACTGAAGCTTTCTTT | CASIGGGADTEAFF | TRBJ1-1 | - | - | TRBV6-5
TGTGCCAGCTCACTTGGGACAGGCAATCAGCCCCAGCATTTT | CASSLGTGNQPQHF | TRBJ1-5 | - | TRBD1 | TRBV18
TGTGCCATCAGTGAGGCGGACTATGGCTACACCTTC | CAISEADYGYTF | TRBJ1-2 | - | - | TRBV10-3
TGCGCCAGCAGCTATTCCGCGACAGGTTCCTATAATTCACCCCTCCACTTT | CASSYSATGSYNSPLHF | TRBJ1-6 | once | - | TRBV5-1
TGCAGCGTTGAACCGGCGGACAGGGACTACAATGAGCAGTTCTTC | CSVEPADRDYNEQFF | TRBJ2-1 | - | TRBD1 | TRBV29-1
TGTGCCAGCAGTTTATCTTCACAGGGGAATCAGCCCCAGCATTTT | CASSLSSQGNQPQHF | TRBJ1-5 | - | TRBD1 | TRBV27
TGCGCCAGCAGCCCACATGGGGACAGCCCTTACGAGCAGTACTTC | CASSPHGDSPYEQYF | TRBJ2-7 | - | TRBD1 | TRBV4-1
TGTGCCAGCAGTTTATCGGGACTTACCCCTGGAAACACCATATATTTT | CASSLSGLTPGNTIYF | TRBJ1-3 | - | - | TRBV28